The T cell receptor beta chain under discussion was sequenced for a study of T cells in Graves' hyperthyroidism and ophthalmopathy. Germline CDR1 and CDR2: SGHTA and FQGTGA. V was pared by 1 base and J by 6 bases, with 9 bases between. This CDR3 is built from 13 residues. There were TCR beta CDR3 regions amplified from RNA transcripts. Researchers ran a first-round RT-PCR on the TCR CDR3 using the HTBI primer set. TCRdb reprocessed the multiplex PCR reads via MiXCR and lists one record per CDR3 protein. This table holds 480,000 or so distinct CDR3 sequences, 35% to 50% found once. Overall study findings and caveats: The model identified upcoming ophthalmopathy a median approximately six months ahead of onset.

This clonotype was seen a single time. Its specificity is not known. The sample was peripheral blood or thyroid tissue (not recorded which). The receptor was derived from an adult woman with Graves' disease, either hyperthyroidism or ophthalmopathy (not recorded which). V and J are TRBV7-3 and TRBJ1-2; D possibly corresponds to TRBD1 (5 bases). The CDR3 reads CASSLMGGNGYTF. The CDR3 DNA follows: TGTGCCAGCAGCTTAATGGGGGGTAATGGCTACACCTTC.